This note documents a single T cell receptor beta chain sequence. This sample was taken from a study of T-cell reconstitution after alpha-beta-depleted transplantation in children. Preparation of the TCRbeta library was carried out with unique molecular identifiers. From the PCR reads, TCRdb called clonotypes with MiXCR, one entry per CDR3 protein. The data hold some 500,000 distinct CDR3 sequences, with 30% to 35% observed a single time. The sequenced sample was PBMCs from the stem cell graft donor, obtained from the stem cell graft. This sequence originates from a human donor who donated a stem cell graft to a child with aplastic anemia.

This chain's CDR3 is CSVPKGGLPYNEQFF. For the CDR3, the DNA is TGCAGTGTCCCTAAAGGAGGTCTCCCTTACAATGAGCAGTTCTTC. The V and J genes are TRBV20-1 and TRBJ2-1; a weak D match, TRBD2 (5 bases). Trimming left V 7 bases short and J 4 bases short, with 20 bases between. The CDR3 sequence is 15 residues long. The germline gives CDR1 DFQATT, CDR2 SNEGSKA (reference sequence).